This record covers a single T cell receptor (beta chain). Other DNA sequences within the sample encode an identical CDR3. The source of the sample is a study of blood T cell repertoires in COVID-19. Overall study: The samples span acute and convalescent COVID-19 from the United States, Italy and Spain. T cells, B-cell-depleted T cells, or PBMCs provided the cDNA or gDNA that served as material.

Study processing details: By means of reference gene primer amplification, nucleated cell counts were estimated. Produced via immunoSEQ multiplex PCR; TCRdb's table is partial and in-frame only. V and J calls and clone size are given by that table; D and trimming were obtained from the DNA. The sample has 70,000 or so clones; approximately 86% are singletons. Seattle participants joined during active infection and were tracked over time. V was pared by 0 bases and J by 5 bases, with 7 bases between. Germline V lookup: CDR1 SGHAT, CDR2 FQNNGV. CDR3 length equals 13 residues. The clonotype was recovered from a man aged 35 to 55 with COVID-19, enrolled during active disease. The sequencing input was peripheral blood. The rearrangement uses TRBV11-2 and TRBJ2-5; D is ambiguous. CDR3 sequence: CASSLELQETQYF. The CDR3 DNA sequence: TGTGCCAGCAGCTTAGAATTGCAGGAGACCCAGTACTTC.